This T cell receptor (beta chain) was documented in a study of blood T cell repertoires in COVID-19. The data were produced by immunoSEQ multiplex PCR, yet TCRdb's version contains in-frame clones alone and is incomplete. The sample lists around 620,000 clones, just under 90% occurring once. This clonotype was obtained from a woman under 30 with acute or convalescent COVID-19. Sequencing was carried out using peripheral blood.

This CDR3 reads CASTWQGADYGYTF. Written as DNA, the CDR3 is TGTGCCAGCACTTGGCAGGGGGCGGACTATGGCTACACCTTC. The genes are TRBV2 and TRBJ1-2, with 8 positions matching TRBD1. Losses at the gene ends were 7 bases for V and 3 bases for J; bases not matched to a gene: 7. CDR1 SNHLY and CDR2 FYNNEI come from the germline V gene. This CDR3 spans 14 amino acids.